A selection of T cell receptor beta chains follows, all from one sample in a study of OX40 agonist ivuxolimab in advanced cancers. Here immunoSEQ multiplex PCR was the method, and the copy in TCRdb shows in-frame clones only, minus some. The sample lists around 40,000 clones, approximately 86% occurring once. The source material was CD4+ or CD8+ T cells sorted from blood, sampled in a trial of the OX40 agonist ivuxolimab. The receptor source for this set is an adult with an advanced solid tumor such as melanoma, head and neck, liver or kidney cancer. Both conserved end residues are trimmed from each CDR3. D genes are given only for firm matches. Not all rows give a size; the values are once, few, many and, for expanded clones, a class.

size,J,V,D,CDR3
-,TRBJ2-3,TRBV7-8,-,ASSGVASLRTDTQY
-,TRBJ1-4,TRBV7-9,-,ASSLPRDEKLF
-,TRBJ2-1,TRBV7-2,TRBD2,ASSPSGGIYNEQF
-,TRBJ1-5,TRBV2,-,ASSINQPQH
-,TRBJ2-7,TRBV7-8,TRBD1,ASSLGVGTGLEQY
-,TRBJ1-2,TRBV28,-,ASSPRWGMGLNYGYT
-,TRBJ1-6,TRBV27,-,ASTDSYNSPLH
-,TRBJ2-7,TRBV28,TRBD2,ASSSSSGDLPYEQY
-,TRBJ2-3,TRBV7-9,-,ASSLEGNQDTQY
-,TRBJ2-1,TRBV30,-,AWSQLPLALSYNEQF
-,TRBJ2-3,TRBV27,TRBD2,ASSLIAGVADTQY
-,TRBJ2-1,TRBV12-5,TRBD1,ASAGQGHNEQF
few,TRBJ1-2,TRBV5-1,TRBD1,ASRQGVGYT
-,TRBJ1-2,TRBV5-1,TRBD1,ASSLYGTGEYNYGYT
-,TRBJ1-1,TRBV5-6,-,ASSLFVRLNTEAF
-,TRBJ1-2,TRBV5-4,-,ATSGWGSDWAFDYT
-,TRBJ1-1,TRBV7-6,TRBD1,ASSSGGTGLSAAF
-,TRBJ2-2,TRBV27,-,ASSLDTGIANTGELF
-,TRBJ1-2,TRBV19,-,ASSPSVEGSMGYT
-,TRBJ1-1,TRBV5-6,-,ASSLGVEAF
-,TRBJ2-5,TRBV19,-,ASSITAGQETQY
-,TRBJ2-7,TRBV15,-,ATSRDQASMSHEQY
-,TRBJ2-3,TRBV28,TRBD2,AGGRGGTDTQY
-,TRBJ1-6,TRBV4-1,-,ASSPDGQDRSPLH
-,TRBJ1-5,TRBV6-6,-,ASSYSSDTYQPQH
-,TRBJ2-3,TRBV6-1,-,ASGFSSTDTQY
-,TRBJ1-2,TRBV5-4,-,ASSLESGDGYT
-,TRBJ2-1,TRBV19,-,ASSIDRPGAYNEQF
-,TRBJ2-1,TRBV7-9,-,ASSSTIYNEQF
-,TRBJ2-7,TRBV5-6,-,ASSLGDRGYEQY
-,TRBJ1-1,TRBV7-9,-,ASSLTLGGTEAF
-,TRBJ2-2,TRBV27,TRBD2,ASSPDSGFSTGELF
once,TRBJ1-6,TRBV13,TRBD1,ASSLVRGGNSPLH
-,TRBJ2-2,TRBV6-4,-,ASSDSPRVANTGELF
-,TRBJ1-1,TRBV5-1,-,ASSLVGRGAVNTEAF
-,TRBJ2-7,TRBV11-2,TRBD2,ASSAGRAHEQY
-,TRBJ2-5,TRBV7-9,-,ASSHHDEAETQY
-,TRBJ1-2,TRBV5-4,TRBD1,ASSSSDRGYGYT
-,TRBJ1-4,TRBV6-5,-,ASSYLQRGEKLF
-,TRBJ1-5,TRBV29-1,-,SVEDLDKFFDSNQPQH
-,TRBJ2-5,TRBV5-8,-,ASSFTVQETQY
once,TRBJ1-5,TRBV6-5,-,ASSLTTGYQPQH
-,TRBJ2-7,TRBV25-1,TRBD1,ASSAGTGLYEQY
-,TRBJ2-5,TRBV7-2,TRBD2,ASSFVAGVETQY
-,TRBJ1-1,TRBV13,TRBD1,ASSLGQGLNTEAF
once,TRBJ1-2,TRBV2,TRBD1,ASRTTGDYGYT
-,TRBJ1-1,TRBV28,TRBD1,ASGSGTGWVNTEAF
-,TRBJ2-3,TRBV19,-,ASSIDSPFTFSTDTQY